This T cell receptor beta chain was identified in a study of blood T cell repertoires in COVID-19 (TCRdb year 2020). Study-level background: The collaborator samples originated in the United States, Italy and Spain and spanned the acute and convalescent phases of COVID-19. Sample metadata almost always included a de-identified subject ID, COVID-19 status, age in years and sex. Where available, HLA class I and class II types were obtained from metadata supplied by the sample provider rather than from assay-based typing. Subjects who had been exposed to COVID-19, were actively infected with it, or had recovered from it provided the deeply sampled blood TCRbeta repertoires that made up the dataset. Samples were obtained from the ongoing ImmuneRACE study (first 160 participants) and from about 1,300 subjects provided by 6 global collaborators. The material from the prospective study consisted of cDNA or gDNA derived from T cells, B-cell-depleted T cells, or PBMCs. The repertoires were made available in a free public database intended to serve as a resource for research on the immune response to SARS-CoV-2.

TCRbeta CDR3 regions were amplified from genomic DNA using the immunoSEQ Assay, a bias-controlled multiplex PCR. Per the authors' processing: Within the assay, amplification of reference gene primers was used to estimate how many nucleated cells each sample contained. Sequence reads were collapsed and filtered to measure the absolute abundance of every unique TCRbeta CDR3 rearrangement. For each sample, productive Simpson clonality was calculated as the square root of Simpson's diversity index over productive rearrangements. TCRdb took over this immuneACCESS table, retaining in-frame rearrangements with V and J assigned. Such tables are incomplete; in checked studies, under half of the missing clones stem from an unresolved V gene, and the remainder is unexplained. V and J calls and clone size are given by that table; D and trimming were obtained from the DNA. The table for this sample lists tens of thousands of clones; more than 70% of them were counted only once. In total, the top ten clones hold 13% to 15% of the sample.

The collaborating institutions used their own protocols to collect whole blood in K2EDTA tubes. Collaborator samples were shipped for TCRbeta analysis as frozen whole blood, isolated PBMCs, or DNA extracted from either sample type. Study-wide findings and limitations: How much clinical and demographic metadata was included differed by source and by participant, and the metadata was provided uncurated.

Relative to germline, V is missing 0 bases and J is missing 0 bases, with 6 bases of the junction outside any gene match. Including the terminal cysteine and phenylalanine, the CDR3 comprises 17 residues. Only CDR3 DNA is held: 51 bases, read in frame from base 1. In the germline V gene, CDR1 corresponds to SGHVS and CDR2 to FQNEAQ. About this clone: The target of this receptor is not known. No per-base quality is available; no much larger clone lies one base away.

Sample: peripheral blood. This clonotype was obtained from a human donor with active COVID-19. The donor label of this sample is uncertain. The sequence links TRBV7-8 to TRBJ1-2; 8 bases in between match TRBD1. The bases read TGTGCCAGCAGCTTAGCTGGGACAGGACTGACTAACTATGGCTACACCTTC. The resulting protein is CASSLAGTGLTNYGYTF. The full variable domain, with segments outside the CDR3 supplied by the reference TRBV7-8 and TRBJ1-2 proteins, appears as GAGVSQSPRYKVAKRGQDVALRCDPISGHVSLFWYQQALGQGPEFLTYFQNEAQLDKSGLPSDRFFAERPEGSVSTLKIQRTQQEDSAVYLCASSLAGTGLTNYGYTFGSGTRLTVV.